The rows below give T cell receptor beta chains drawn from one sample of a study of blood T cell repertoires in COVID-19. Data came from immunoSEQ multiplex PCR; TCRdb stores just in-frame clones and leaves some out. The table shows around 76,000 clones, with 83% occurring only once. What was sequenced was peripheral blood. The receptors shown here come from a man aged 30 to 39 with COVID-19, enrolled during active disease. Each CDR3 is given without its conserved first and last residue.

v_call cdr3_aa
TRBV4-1 ASSQRTGGQAYNEQF
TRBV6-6 ASTKTSTDTQY
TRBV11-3 ASSFRQGRGDEQF
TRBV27 ASSSYRAKNIQY
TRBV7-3 ASSLGDSSTDTQY
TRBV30 ACGQGATPSNQPQH
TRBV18 ASSPGTARGEQY
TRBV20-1 SASQVSNTEAF
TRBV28 ASSWPGQNYEQY
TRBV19 ASSISYLGYT
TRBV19 ASSIERTGLAKNIQY
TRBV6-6 ASSFGAENYGYT
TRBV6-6 ASSRYIQGASGNTIY
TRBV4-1 ASSQSRSGRTTDTQY
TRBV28 ASRGRGYEQY
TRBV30 ACDIDSGNTIY
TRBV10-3 AIIGHLNTEAF
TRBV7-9 ASSFSSNEKLF
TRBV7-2 ASSLAQAVRYGYT
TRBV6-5 ASRPTGAPVTQY
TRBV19 ASSRPGTSTDTQY
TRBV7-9 ASSLVGPMEGEQY
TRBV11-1 ASSLGLAGTYEQY
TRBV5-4 ASSLNRRLGYT
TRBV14 ASSFTAGGPSYEQY
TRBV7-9 ASSSDGGGLF
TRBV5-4 ASRAGTDTNSYEQY
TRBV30 ALAPGYWGNTIY
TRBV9 ASSVGTSGVYEQY
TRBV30 AWSHGNTNTDTQY
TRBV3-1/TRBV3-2 ASRPLRGSGELF
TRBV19 ASSIEGTGGDEQF
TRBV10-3 AISLGSEQY
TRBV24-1 ATSDLYTDRELMETQY
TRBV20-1 SASPRATDTQY
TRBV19 ASSPIAGEAF
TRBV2 ASSSEGRGYNEQF
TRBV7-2 ASKGTQSSYEQY
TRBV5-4 ASSLGGLVVSNEQF
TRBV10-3 AIRGTTDSPLH
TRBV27 ASSLQRDNTYEQY
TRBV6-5 ASRDYSYEQY
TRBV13 ASSRTGDGDNQPQH
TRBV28 ASTLWGLAGHNEQF
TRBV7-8 ASSLGYLTDTQY
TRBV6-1 ASSESDSYNEQF
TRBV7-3 ASSLKFGGYNEQF
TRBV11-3 ASSLEAGSETQY
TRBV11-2 ASSLGTGYGYT
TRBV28 ASSTTGGGGTDTQY
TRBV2 ASEPGGNSPLH
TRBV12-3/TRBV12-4 ASTYGHLYEQY
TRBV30 AWSGAGTKTGNTIY
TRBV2 ASSESVGLAGGTGELF
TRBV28 ASSLSPSGRGQETQY
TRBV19 ASSMIAGRANYGYT
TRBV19 ASSIGAGNTEAF
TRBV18 ASSPSFQGGRD
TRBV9 ASSVDAREEQY
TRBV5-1 ASSSGTGNGEQY